The 10 T cell receptor beta chains given below trace back to one sample, sequenced in a study of T-cell memory formation after mild COVID-19. TCRdb passed the 5' RACE reads through MiXCR, listing each CDR3 protein once. The data hold fewer than 500,000 distinct CDR3 sequences, with approximately 25% observed a single time. The specimen was PBMCs or a T cell subset sorted from them (not recorded which). These receptors were taken from an adult woman who had mild COVID-19 (a few samples of this study predate the infection). Cell type and time point are not known.

The V gene is TRBV27, the J gene TRBJ2-4, with D maybe TRBD2 (6 bases). Trimming stripped 6 bases from V and 8 bases from J, with 11 bases between. The CDR3 has 12 residues. The V gene's germline CDR1 is MNHEY and CDR2 SMNVEV (reference sequence). In DNA, the CDR3 is TGTGCCAGCAGCCCCCCGGGAGACATTCAGTACTTC. Translating gives CASSPPGDIQYF.

This chain connects TRBV6-6 to TRBJ2-3, with D possibly being TRBD1 or TRBD2 (6 bases each). The V gene lost 0 bases and the J gene lost 0 bases, with 19 bases spanning the gap. The germline CDR1 and CDR2 sequences are MNHNY and SVGAGI (reference sequence). CDR3 size: 19 residues. The CDR3 loop reads CASSYSGGTTTDSTDTQYF. In nucleotides, the CDR3 is TGTGCCAGCAGTTACTCGGGCGGGACAACTACGGATAGCACAGATACGCAGTATTTT.

The chain has TRBV5-1 and TRBJ2-7, with 11 bases that match TRBD1. Germline V gene data show CDR1 as SGHRS and CDR2 as YFSETQ. V dropped 4 bases and J dropped 5; count of bases not matched to a gene: 8. This CDR3 region has 15 residues. The CDR3 coding sequence is TGCGCCAGCAGCGGTGGACAGGGGGCCTATAACGAGCAGTACTTC. This translates into CASSGGQGAYNEQYF.

V usage is TRBV20-1 and J usage is TRBJ1-5, with 11 bases aligning to TRBD1. The CDR3 covers 15 residues. Germline assignment: CDR1 DFQATT and CDR2 SNEGSKA (reference sequence). The ends lost 6 bases at V and 5 bases at J; junction bases unmatched: 9. In nucleotides, the CDR3 is TGCAGTGCACGTAGGACAGGGGGCAGGGATCAGCCCCAGCATTTT. Protein sequence: CSARRTGGRDQPQHF.

The chain combines TRBV7-2 with TRBJ1-1; 7 bases fit TRBD1. Germline CDR1 and CDR2: SGHTA and FQGNSA. Trimming took 6 bases from V and 1 from J; bases not matched to a gene: 11. The CDR3 totals 16 residues. CDR3 region: CASSFTGARSNTEAFF. CDR3 in DNA: TGTGCCAGCAGTTTTACAGGGGCACGTTCGAACACTGAAGCTTTCTTT.

This clonotype has only a few counts. The gene calls are TRBV12-3 or TRBV12-4 and TRBJ2-2; D uncertain. V was cut by 8 bases and J by 7 bases, with 8 bases left in between. This CDR3 has 11 amino acids. This CDR3 is CASGRVGELFF. For the CDR3, the DNA is TGTGCCAGCGGAAGGGTCGGGGAGCTGTTTTTT.

This clonotype was counted between two and nine times. CDR3 loop: CSASPLSRDYRDSEFF. Written as DNA, the CDR3 is TGCAGTGCTAGCCCACTCTCTCGGGACTACAGAGATAGCGAGTTCTTC. The chain combines TRBV20-1 with TRBJ2-1, with 7 bases aligning to TRBD2. This CDR3 contains 16 residues. V trimming: 3 bases; J trimming: 14 bases; junction bases outside the gene matches: 22. In germline, CDR1 is DFQATT, CDR2 SNEGSKA (reference sequence).

The gene calls are TRBV20-1 and TRBJ2-7; TRBD2 matches at 16 bases. With 5 bases clipped from V and 6 bases from J, the junction kept 4 bases outside the gene matches. The germline V gene has CDR1 DFQATT and CDR2 SNEGSKA (reference sequence). The CDR3 is made up of 14 amino acids. CDR3 residues: CSARGTSGRGEQYF. The CDR3 nucleotides read TGCAGTGCTCGAGGGACTAGCGGGAGGGGCGAGCAGTACTTC.

V usage is TRBV12-3 or TRBV12-4 and J usage is TRBJ2-1; D is undetermined. V lost 6 bases and J 0 bases, leaving 9 bases between the germline ends. The CDR3 consists of 14 residues. This chain's CDR3 is CASRTKGSYNEQFF. Written as DNA, the CDR3 is TGTGCCAGCAGGACGAAGGGCTCCTACAATGAGCAGTTCTTC.

This clonotype was counted between two and nine times. The chain recombines TRBV3-1 with TRBJ2-5; D is tentatively TRBD1 or TRBD2 (5 bases each). Germline CDR1 and CDR2: LGHDT and YNNKEL (reference sequence). V shed 2 bases and J shed 4 bases, with 11 bases lying between them. The CDR3 contains 14 residues. The CDR3 sequence is CASSQPQGRETQYF. CDR3 coding DNA: TGTGCCAGCAGCCAACCGCAGGGACGAGAGACCCAGTACTTC.